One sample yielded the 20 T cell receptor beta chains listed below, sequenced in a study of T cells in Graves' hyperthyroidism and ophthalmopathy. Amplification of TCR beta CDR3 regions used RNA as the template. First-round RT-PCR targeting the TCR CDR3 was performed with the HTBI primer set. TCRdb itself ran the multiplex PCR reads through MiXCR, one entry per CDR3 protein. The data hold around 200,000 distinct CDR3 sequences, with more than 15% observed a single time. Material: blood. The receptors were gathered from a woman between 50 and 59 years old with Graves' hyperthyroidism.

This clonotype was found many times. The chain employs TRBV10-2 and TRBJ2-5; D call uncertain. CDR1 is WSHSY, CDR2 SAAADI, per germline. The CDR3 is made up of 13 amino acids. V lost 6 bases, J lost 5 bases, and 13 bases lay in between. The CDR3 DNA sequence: TGCGCCAGCAGCGAGGACCAGTGGGAGACCCAGTACTTC. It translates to CASSEDQWETQYF.

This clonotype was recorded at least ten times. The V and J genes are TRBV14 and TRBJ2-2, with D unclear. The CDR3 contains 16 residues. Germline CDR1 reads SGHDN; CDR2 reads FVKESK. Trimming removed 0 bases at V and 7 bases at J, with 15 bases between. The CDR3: CASSQEVPRYYGELFF. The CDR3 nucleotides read TGTGCCAGCAGCCAAGAGGTCCCACGATACTACGGGGAGCTGTTTTTT.

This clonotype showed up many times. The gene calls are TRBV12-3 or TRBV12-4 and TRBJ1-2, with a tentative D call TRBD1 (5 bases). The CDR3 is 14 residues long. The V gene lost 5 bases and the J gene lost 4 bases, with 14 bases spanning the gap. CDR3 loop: CASSIPQGPYGYTF. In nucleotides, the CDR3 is TGTGCCAGCAGTATACCTCAGGGCCCCTATGGCTACACCTTC.

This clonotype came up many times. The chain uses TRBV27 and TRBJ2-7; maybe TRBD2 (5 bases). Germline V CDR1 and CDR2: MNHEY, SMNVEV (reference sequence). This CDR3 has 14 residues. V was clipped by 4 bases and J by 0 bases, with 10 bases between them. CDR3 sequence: CASSSGRGSYEQYF. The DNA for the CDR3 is TGTGCCAGCAGTTCGGGCCGGGGCTCCTACGAGCAGTACTTC.

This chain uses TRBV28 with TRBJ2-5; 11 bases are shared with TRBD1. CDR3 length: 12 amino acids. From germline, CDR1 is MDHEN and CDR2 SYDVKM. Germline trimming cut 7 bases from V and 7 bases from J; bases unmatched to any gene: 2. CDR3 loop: CASTGTGGTQYF. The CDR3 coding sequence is TGTGCCAGCACTGGGACAGGGGGGACCCAGTACTTC.

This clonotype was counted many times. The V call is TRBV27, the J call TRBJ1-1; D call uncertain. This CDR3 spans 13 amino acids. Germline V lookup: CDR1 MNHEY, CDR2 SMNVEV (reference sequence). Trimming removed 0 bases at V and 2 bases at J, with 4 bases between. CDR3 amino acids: CASSLSPNTEAFF. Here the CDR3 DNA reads TGTGCCAGCAGTTTATCCCCCAACACTGAAGCTTTCTTT.

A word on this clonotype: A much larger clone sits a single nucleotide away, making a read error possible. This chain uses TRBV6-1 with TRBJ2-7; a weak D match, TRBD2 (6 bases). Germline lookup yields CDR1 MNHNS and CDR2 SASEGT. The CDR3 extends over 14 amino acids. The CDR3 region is CTSRYGTGAGEQYF. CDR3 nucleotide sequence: TGTACCAGCAGATATGGGACCGGCGCGGGGGAGCAGTACTTC.

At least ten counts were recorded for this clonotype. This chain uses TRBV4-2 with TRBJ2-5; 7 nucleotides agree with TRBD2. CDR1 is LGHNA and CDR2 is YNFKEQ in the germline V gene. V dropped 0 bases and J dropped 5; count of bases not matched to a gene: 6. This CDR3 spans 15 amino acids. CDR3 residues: CASSQDREGGETQYF. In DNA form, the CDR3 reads TGTGCCAGCAGCCAAGATAGGGAGGGAGGGGAGACCCAGTACTTC.

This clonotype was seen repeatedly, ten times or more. The CDR3 loop reads CASSLGPLNQAFF. CDR3 in DNA: TGCGCCAGCAGCTTGGGCCCACTTAACCAAGCTTTCTTT. The chain links TRBV5-1 to TRBJ1-1; D not resolved. V was cut by 0 bases and J by 9 bases, with 12 bases left in between. The V gene's germline CDR1 is SGHRS and CDR2 YFSETQ. CDR3 length equals 13 residues.

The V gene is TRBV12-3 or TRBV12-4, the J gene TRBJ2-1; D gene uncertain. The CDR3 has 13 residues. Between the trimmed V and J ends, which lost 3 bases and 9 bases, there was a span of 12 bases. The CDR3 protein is CASSFSSDREQFF. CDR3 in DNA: TGTGCCAGCAGTTTTTCATCGGATCGTGAGCAGTTCTTC.

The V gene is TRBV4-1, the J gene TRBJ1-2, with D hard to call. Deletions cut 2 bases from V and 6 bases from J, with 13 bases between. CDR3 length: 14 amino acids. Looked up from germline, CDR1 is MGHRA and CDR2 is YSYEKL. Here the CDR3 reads CASSQFGVWNGYTF. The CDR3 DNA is TGCGCCAGCAGCCAATTTGGAGTGTGGAATGGCTACACCTTC.

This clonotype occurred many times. Here the CDR3 reads CSATPAAFRSTDTQYF. The CDR3 region has the DNA TGCAGTGCTACCCCAGCCGCCTTTAGGAGCACAGATACGCAGTATTTT. The chain employs TRBV20-1 and TRBJ2-3, with D uncertain. V lost 4 bases and J lost 0, with 17 bases in between. The CDR3 spans 16 residues. The germline gives CDR1 DFQATT, CDR2 SNEGSKA (reference sequence).

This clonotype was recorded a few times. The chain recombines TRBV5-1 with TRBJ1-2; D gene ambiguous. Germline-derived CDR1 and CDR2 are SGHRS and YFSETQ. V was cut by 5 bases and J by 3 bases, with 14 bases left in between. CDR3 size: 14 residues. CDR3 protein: CASSSGGLDYGYTF. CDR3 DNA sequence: TGCGCCAGCAGTTCGGGCGGTTTGGACTATGGCTACACCTTC. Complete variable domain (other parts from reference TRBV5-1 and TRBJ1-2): KAGVTQTPRYLIKTRGQQVTLSCSPISGHRSVSWYQQTPGQGLQFLFEYFSETQRNKGNFPGRFSGRQFSNSRSEMNVSTLELGDSALYLCASSSGGLDYGYTFGSGTRLTVV.

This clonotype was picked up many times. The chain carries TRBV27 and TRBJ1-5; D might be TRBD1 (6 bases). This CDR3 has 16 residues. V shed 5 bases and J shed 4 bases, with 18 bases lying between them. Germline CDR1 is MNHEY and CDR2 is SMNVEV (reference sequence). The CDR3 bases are TGTGCCAGCAGTGTCCACTGGGGGGGCGTGAATCAGCCCCAGCATTTT. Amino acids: CASSVHWGGVNQPQHF.

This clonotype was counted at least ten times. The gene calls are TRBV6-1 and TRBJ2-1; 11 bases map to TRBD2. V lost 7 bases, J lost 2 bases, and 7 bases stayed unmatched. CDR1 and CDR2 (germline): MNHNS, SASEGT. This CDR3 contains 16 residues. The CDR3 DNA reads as TGTGCCAGCAAACCCCCTAGCGGGGGGCCCTACAATGAGCAGTTCTTC. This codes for CASKPPSGGPYNEQFF.

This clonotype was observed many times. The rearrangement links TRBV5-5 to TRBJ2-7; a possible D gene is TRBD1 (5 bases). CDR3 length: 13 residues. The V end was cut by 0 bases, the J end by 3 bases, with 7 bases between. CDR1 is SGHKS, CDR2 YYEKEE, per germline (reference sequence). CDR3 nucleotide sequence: TGTGCCAGCAGCTTGGACAGGATCTACGAGCAGTACTTC. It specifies CASSLDRIYEQYF.

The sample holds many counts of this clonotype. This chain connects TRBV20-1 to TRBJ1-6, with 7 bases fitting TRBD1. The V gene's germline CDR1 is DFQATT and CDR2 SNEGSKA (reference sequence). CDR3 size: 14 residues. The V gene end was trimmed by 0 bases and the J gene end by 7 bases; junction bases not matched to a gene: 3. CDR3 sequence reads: CSAREVGGNSPLHF. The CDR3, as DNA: TGCAGTGCTAGAGAAGTAGGGGGCAATTCACCCCTCCACTTT.

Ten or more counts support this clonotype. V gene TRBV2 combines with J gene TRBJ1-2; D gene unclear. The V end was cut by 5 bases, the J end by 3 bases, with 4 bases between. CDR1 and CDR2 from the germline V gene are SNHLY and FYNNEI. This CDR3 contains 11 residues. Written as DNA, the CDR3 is TGTGCCAGCAGTCAGCACTATGGCTACACCTTC. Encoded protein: CASSQHYGYTF.

CDR3 DNA sequence: TGCGCCAGCAGCTTGTTTGACAGGTACAATGAGCAGTTCTTC. Its protein is CASSLFDRYNEQFF. The rearrangement joins TRBV5-1 to TRBJ2-1; possible D gene TRBD1, 6 bases. The CDR3 totals 14 residues. Trimming left V 1 base short and J 4 bases short, with 9 bases between. The V gene's germline CDR1 is SGHRS and CDR2 YFSETQ.

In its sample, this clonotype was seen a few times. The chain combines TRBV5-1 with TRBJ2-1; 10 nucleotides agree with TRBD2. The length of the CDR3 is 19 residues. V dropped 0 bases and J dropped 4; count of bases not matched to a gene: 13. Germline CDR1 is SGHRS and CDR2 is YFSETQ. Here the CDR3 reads CASSLDPHLAGVTYNEQFF. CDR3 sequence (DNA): TGCGCCAGCAGCTTGGACCCCCACCTAGCGGGGGTTACTTACAATGAGCAGTTCTTC. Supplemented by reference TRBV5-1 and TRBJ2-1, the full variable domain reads KAGVTQTPRYLIKTRGQQVTLSCSPISGHRSVSWYQQTPGQGLQFLFEYFSETQRNKGNFPGRFSGRQFSNSRSEMNVSTLELGDSALYLCASSLDPHLAGVTYNEQFFGPGTRLTVL.